This passage covers 32 T cell receptor beta chains from one sample sequenced in a study of Graves' ophthalmopathy and Graves' hyperthyroidism. Amplification of TCR beta CDR3 regions used RNA transcripts. HTBI-primed first-round RT-PCR preceded second-round multiplex PCR. One entry per CDR3 protein, called by TCRdb with MiXCR from the multiplex PCR reads. This table has fewer than 650,000 distinct CDR3 sequences, approximately 21% appearing once. Sequenced input: peripheral blood. All receptors derive from a woman in her late teens or twenties with stable Graves' hyperthyroidism. Some clones in this sample may be carry-over from other donors' samples.

The genes are TRBV20-1 and TRBJ1-5; weak D call: TRBD1 (5 bases). V was clipped by 6 bases and J by 1 base, with 16 bases between them. This CDR3 comprises 15 residues. Germline V gene lookup returns CDR1 DFQATT and CDR2 SNEGSKA (reference sequence). The CDR3 DNA reads TGCAGTGCCCGAGGGACTGTGTTGAGCAATCAGCCCCAGCATTTT. It encodes CSARGTVLSNQPQHF.

The gene calls are TRBV7-8 and TRBJ2-7, with D perhaps TRBD1 or TRBD2 (5 bases each). V lost 1 base to trimming and J lost 6 bases, with 16 bases between them. The CDR3 is 15 amino acids. CDR1 is SGHVS, CDR2 FQNEAQ, per germline. In nucleotides, the CDR3 is TGTGCCAGCAGCTTAGTAAAGCAGGGTGGAGGCGAGCAGTACTTC. Its protein is CASSLVKQGGGEQYF.

This clonotype occurred many times. The J gene is TRBJ2-2, the V gene TRBV12-3 or TRBV12-4; D uncertain. This CDR3 has 16 amino acids. V lost 5 bases to trimming and J lost 0 bases, with 13 bases between them. This chain's CDR3 is CASSKTQNANTGELFF. As DNA, the CDR3 is TGTGCCAGCAGTAAAACACAGAACGCGAACACCGGGGAGCTGTTTTTT.

This clonotype was seen repeatedly, ten times or more. The chain joins TRBV6-2 or TRBV6-3 to TRBJ1-1; no clear D gene. The CDR3 length is 16 residues. Per germline, CDR1 MNHEY and CDR2 SVGEGT. The ends were cut back, 6 bases at V and 2 bases at J, with 19 bases in the middle. CDR3 amino acids: CASRPPPRTANTEAFF. CDR3 bases: TGTGCCAGCAGACCACCCCCTCGAACGGCAAACACTGAAGCTTTCTTT.

This clonotype appeared many times. The CDR3 DNA sequence: TGTGCCAGCAGCTTAGCTGGGTTCGCCTACGAGCAGTACTTC. Encoded protein: CASSLAGFAYEQYF. This chain connects TRBV7-9 to TRBJ2-7; D not certain. Germline-derived CDR1 and CDR2 are SEHNR and FQNEAQ (reference sequence). The CDR3 has 14 residues. Trimming removed 0 bases from V and 2 bases from J, with 8 bases in between.

In its sample, this clonotype was seen many times. CDR3 DNA sequence: TGTGCCAGCAGTTTTGAGACAGGGAGTGGCAATCAGCCCCAGCATTTT. Translating it yields CASSFETGSGNQPQHF. V gene TRBV12-3 or TRBV12-4 combines with J gene TRBJ1-5; 7 bases are a match to TRBD1. Trimming cost V 3 bases and J 2 bases; bases outside gene matches: 7. The CDR3 has 16 amino acids.

The chain recombines TRBV28 with TRBJ1-6; no definite D call. Looked up from germline, CDR1 is MDHEN and CDR2 is SYDVKM. This CDR3 is 13 amino acids long. V was cut by 8 bases and J by 7 bases, with 12 bases left in between. CDR3 DNA: TGTGCCAGCGGGAGTCACCGGAATTCACCCCTCCACTTT. It specifies CASGSHRNSPLHF.

At least ten counts were recorded for this clonotype. This rearrangement joins TRBV14 to TRBJ1-1, with D unclear. Germline lookup yields CDR1 SGHDN and CDR2 FVKESK. This CDR3 comprises 11 residues. V was shortened by 3 bases and J by 1 base, with 0 bases between the two germline ends. CDR3 nucleotides: TGTGCCAGCAGCCAGAACACTGAAGCTTTCTTT. Translated: CASSQNTEAFF.

At least ten counts were recorded for this clonotype. The gene calls are TRBV15 and TRBJ2-4; maybe TRBD1 (6 bases). The germline V and J ends were trimmed by 5 bases and 5 bases, with 16 bases remaining between them. CDR3 size: 15 residues. Germline CDR1 reads LNHNV; CDR2 reads YYDKDF (reference sequence). CDR3 sequence reads: CATSAGVGVENIQYF. The DNA for the CDR3 is TGTGCCACCAGCGCAGGGGTCGGGGTCGAAAACATTCAGTACTTC.

Turning to this clonotype: The missing conserved phenylalanine or tryptophan at the end of this CDR3 makes a read error likely. The chain links TRBV7-3 to TRBJ2-2, with a weak D call TRBD2 (5 bases). Deletions cut 4 bases from V and 4 bases from J, with 13 bases between. This CDR3 region has 15 residues. Germline CDR1 reads SGHTA; CDR2 reads FQGTGA. CDR3 region: CASSSLGGGTGELFV. As DNA, the CDR3 is TGTGCCAGCAGCTCACTAGGTGGCGGCACCGGGGAGCTGTTTGTT.

This clonotype was seen ten or more times. The chain carries TRBV6-5 and TRBJ2-5, with TRBD1 identical over 9 bases. The CDR3 has 15 residues. The ends lost 5 bases at V and 5 bases at J; junction bases unmatched: 9. Germline loops: CDR1 MNHEY, CDR2 SVGAGI. DNA of the CDR3: TGTGCCAGCAGTCGGGCGGGGACAGGGACCGAGACCCAGTACTTC. This gives the protein CASSRAGTGTETQYF.

The table lists this clonotype with many counts. V is TRBV11-2 and J is TRBJ2-5; D gene ambiguous. The CDR3 spans 17 residues. Germline V gene data show CDR1 as SGHAT and CDR2 as FQNNGV. Trimming cost V 1 base and J 5 bases, with 20 bases left between them. The DNA for the CDR3 is TGTGCCAGCAGCTTAGGGAAGAAGGGCTCCATTGCGGAGACCCAGTACTTC. As protein: CASSLGKKGSIAETQYF.

This clonotype has just a few counts. This chain uses TRBV11-2 with TRBJ2-2, with unresolved D. Per the germline V gene, CDR1 is SGHAT and CDR2 is FQNNGV. Trimming removed 0 bases at V and 4 bases at J, with 9 bases between. The CDR3 sequence is 15 residues long. The CDR3: CASSLDGHITGELFF. The CDR3 nucleotides are TGTGCCAGCAGCTTAGATGGGCATATCACCGGGGAGCTGTTTTTT.

This clonotype occurred many times. The chain carries TRBV2 and TRBJ1-1; D not certain. CDR1 is SNHLY and CDR2 is FYNNEI in the germline V gene. V was clipped by 6 bases and J by 4 bases, with 12 bases between them. The CDR3 runs 13 residues. Here the CDR3 DNA reads TGTGCCAGCAGACTCCAACACGGCACTGAAGCTTTCTTT. Translated: CASRLQHGTEAFF.

Many counts were recorded for this clonotype. J is TRBJ1-5 and V is TRBV6-5, with D unresolved. Looked up from germline, CDR1 is MNHEY and CDR2 is SVGAGI. V was cut by 6 bases and J by 4 bases, with 13 bases left in between. The CDR3 extends over 14 amino acids. The CDR3 loop reads CASSPRVWNQPQHF. The CDR3 DNA reads TGTGCCAGCAGCCCTCGGGTTTGGAATCAGCCCCAGCATTTT.

CDR3 sequence reads: CASSSGTGDPLNIQYF. CDR3 nucleotides: TGTGCCAGCAGCTCGGGGACAGGGGATCCCCTAAACATTCAGTACTTC. The chain is built from TRBV11-1 and TRBJ2-4; 10 bases agree with TRBD1. Unmatched junction bases numbered 9, after V lost 4 bases and J lost 6 bases. CDR1 and CDR2 from the germline V gene are SGHAT and FQDESV (reference sequence). The CDR3 runs 16 residues.

This clonotype was detected ten times or more. The rearrangement uses TRBV6-6 and TRBJ1-1; 7 positions agree with TRBD1. The CDR3 is 22 amino acids. Germline V gene data show CDR1 as MNHNY and CDR2 as SVGAGI (reference sequence). Trimming at V came to 0 bases and at J to 3 bases, leaving 25 bases not matched to a gene. Written as DNA, the CDR3 is TGTGCCAGCAGTTACTCGATTGAAGGTTACAACGGGGCCAATCAGGGGGACACTGAAGCTTTCTTT. Translating gives CASSYSIEGYNGANQGDTEAFF.

This clonotype appeared many times. The V and J genes are TRBV12-5 and TRBJ2-7; D is undetermined. The CDR3 is 12 amino acids. Germline assignment: CDR1 LGHNT and CDR2 FRNRAP. The V gene lost 1 base and the J gene lost 10 bases, with 11 bases spanning the gap. CDR3 residues: CASGLGRTDQYF. CDR3 coding DNA: TGTGCTAGTGGTTTGGGACGGACGGATCAGTACTTC.

This clonotype was recorded many times. The chain links TRBV12-3 or TRBV12-4 to TRBJ1-3; the D gene is possibly TRBD1 (6 bases). The CDR3 consists of 15 residues. Trimming cost V 5 bases and J 1 base, with 12 bases left between them. In DNA form, the CDR3 reads TGTGCCAGCAGTCCGAAACAGGGTTCTGGAAACACCATATATTTT. This encodes CASSPKQGSGNTIYF.

This clonotype was found many times. As DNA, the CDR3 is TGTGCCAGCAGCCGACTAGCGAGCACCGGGGAGCTGTTTTTT. It yields the protein CASSRLASTGELFF. The chain employs TRBV12-3 or TRBV12-4 and TRBJ2-2; TRBD2 agrees at 8 bases. The V and J ends lost 6 bases and 4 bases, in that order; junction bases with no gene match: 4. The CDR3 runs 14 residues.

This clonotype was observed a handful of times. J is TRBJ1-2 and V is TRBV6-1, with D possibly TRBD1 on 5 matching bases. The V gene's germline CDR1 is MNHNS and CDR2 SASEGT. Trimming took 5 bases from V and 8 from J, leaving 21 bases between them. The CDR3 spans 15 residues. CDR3 residues: CASSTPNVPGDGYTF. CDR3 coding DNA: TGTGCCAGCAGTACACCCAACGTCCCTGGGGACGGCTACACCTTC.

Details on this clonotype: At one boundary the junction diverges from the germline segment, which might be a read error. The chain joins TRBV6-1 to TRBJ1-5, with 7 bases matching TRBD1. The CDR3 totals 14 residues. Germline CDR1 MNHNS, CDR2 SASEGT. The CDR3 loop reads CASRTGVSNQPQRF. The CDR3 DNA reads TGTGCCTCACGGACAGGTGTTAGCAATCAGCCCCAGCGTTTT.

In this sample, this clonotype turned up many times. The V call is TRBV6-5, the J call TRBJ1-1; D gene uncertain. Trimming left V 4 bases short and J 2 bases short, with 17 bases between. CDR3 size: 16 residues. Germline V CDR1 and CDR2: MNHEY, SVGAGI. The CDR3 reads CASSLTPRDINTEAFF. DNA of the CDR3: TGTGCCAGCAGTTTAACACCGCGCGACATTAACACTGAAGCTTTCTTT.

The chain joins TRBV6-1 to TRBJ2-7, with 8 bases lining up with TRBD2. The germline CDR1 and CDR2 sequences are MNHNS and SASEGT. The CDR3 runs 12 residues. CDR3 bases: TGTGCAACGGGGCGGGGGGCCTACGAGCAGTACTTC. This codes for CATGRGAYEQYF.

This clonotype was seen only a few times. The chain recombines TRBV18 with TRBJ1-1; unclear D gene. Between the trimmed V and J ends, which lost 5 bases and 7 bases, there was a span of 17 bases. This CDR3 region has 14 residues. Germline CDR1 and CDR2: KGHSH and LQKENI. In DNA form, the CDR3 reads TGTGCCAGCTCAACCACGGTTGGGCCGGATGAAGCTTTCTTT. This encodes CASSTTVGPDEAFF.

This chain joins TRBV9 and TRBJ1-1; D uncertain. The CDR3 is made up of 14 amino acids. Trimming shortened V by 0 bases and J by 6 bases, and 12 bases separated the two germline ends. Germline CDR1 SGDLS, CDR2 YYNGEE. The CDR3 DNA reads as TGTGCCAGCAGCGTAGATCACGGTGTGGCTGAAGCTTTCTTT. Translated: CASSVDHGVAEAFF.

V and J are TRBV28 and TRBJ2-2; the D is unclear. Trimming took off 5 bases at V and 4 bases at J, with 11 bases between the two ends. The CDR3 sequence is 14 residues long. The V gene's germline CDR1 is MDHEN and CDR2 SYDVKM. The CDR3 sequence: CASSSLGPTGELFF. CDR3 in DNA: TGTGCCAGCAGTAGTCTGGGCCCCACCGGGGAGCTGTTTTTT.

V usage is TRBV9 and J usage is TRBJ1-2; D remains unclear. The CDR3 loop spans 14 amino acids. Germline V lookup: CDR1 SGDLS, CDR2 YYNGEE. The germline V and J ends were trimmed by 0 bases and 6 bases, with 12 bases remaining between them. The DNA of the CDR3 is TGTGCCAGCAGCGTAGCTGGGTTGGTCGATGGCTACACCTTC. Translation gives CASSVAGLVDGYTF.

This clonotype appeared many times. The gene calls are TRBV6-5 and TRBJ2-5; tentatively, D is TRBD2 (6 bases). Germline CDR1 and CDR2: MNHEY and SVGAGI. Trimming took 2 bases from V and 2 from J, leaving 15 bases between them. The CDR3 length is 16 residues. CDR3 bases: TGTGCCAGCAGTTACGGTTCTAGCGACCGACAAGAGACCCAGTACTTC. Its translation is CASSYGSSDRQETQYF.

On this clonotype: One junction end disagrees with the germline gene, perhaps due to a read error. This chain joins TRBV30 and TRBJ2-3; possible D gene TRBD1, 6 bases. This CDR3 spans 14 amino acids. Germline loops: CDR1 GTSNPN, CDR2 SVGIG (reference sequence). CDR3: CARSGDIGTDTQYF. DNA for the CDR3: TGTGCCCGGAGTGGGGACATAGGCACAGATACGCAGTATTTT.

This clonotype was found many times. The chain uses TRBV10-3 and TRBJ1-2, with D possibly being TRBD1 (5 bases). The CDR3 runs to 15 residues. Trimming took off 0 bases at V and 4 bases at J, with 12 bases between the two ends. CDR1 and CDR2 from the germline V gene are ENHRY and SYGVKD. The DNA for the CDR3 is TGTGCCATCAGTGAGTCGATTGGGGCGAGCTATGGCTACACCTTC. This codes for CAISESIGASYGYTF.

On this clonotype itself: This may be a read error, as it is one base from a much larger clone. The chain links TRBV6-1 to TRBJ2-2; 7 bases are shared with TRBD2. The CDR3 covers 17 residues. The germline V gene has CDR1 MNHNS and CDR2 SASEGT. The CDR3 region is CASSEVGWDYTTGEPFF. In DNA form, the CDR3 reads TGTGCCAGCAGTGAAGTCGGTTGGGACTACACCACCGGGGAGCCGTTTTTT.